This T cell receptor (beta chain) was profiled in a study of shared clonotypes between healthy human individuals. General study points: Naive CD4 clonotypes were shared across several donors at roughly 5.3%.

Both subsets, CD45RA+ naive and CD45RA-negative memory, were split from the CD4+ cells. About this clone: Its antigen is currently unknown.

The sorted-subset replicate PCRs were given approximately 190 ng DNA, which is some 29,000 T cell genomes. Assay used: immunoSEQ multiplex PCR; TCRdb lists only in-frame clones, some missing. The sample includes a few million clones, approximately 94% seen only once; the top ten take less than 0.15%. The sample consisted of naive CD4+ T cells sorted from blood. Subset specified: CD45RA+ positively selected. This sequence originates from a young man in good health.

CDR3: CASSAYREPNYGYTF. CDR3 sequence (DNA): TGTGCCAGCAGCGCGTACAGGGAACCTAACTATGGCTACACCTTC. V and J are TRBV9 and TRBJ1-2, with D perhaps matching TRBD1 (6 bases). The germline gives CDR1 SGDLS, CDR2 YYNGEE. The germline V and J ends were trimmed by 3 bases and 0 bases, with 12 bases remaining between them. The CDR3 has 15 amino acids.